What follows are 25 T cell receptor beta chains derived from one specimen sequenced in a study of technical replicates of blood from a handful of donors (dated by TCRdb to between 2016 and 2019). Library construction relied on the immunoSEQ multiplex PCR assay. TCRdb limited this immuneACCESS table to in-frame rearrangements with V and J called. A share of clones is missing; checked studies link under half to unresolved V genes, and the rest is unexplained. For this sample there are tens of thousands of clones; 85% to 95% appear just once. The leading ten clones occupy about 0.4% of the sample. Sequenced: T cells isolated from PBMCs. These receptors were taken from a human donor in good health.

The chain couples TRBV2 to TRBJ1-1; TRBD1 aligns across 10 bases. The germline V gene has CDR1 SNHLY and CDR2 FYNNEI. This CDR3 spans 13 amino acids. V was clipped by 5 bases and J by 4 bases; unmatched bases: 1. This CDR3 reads CASSRDRGTEAFF. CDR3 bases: TGTGCCAGCAGTAGGGACAGGGGCACTGAAGCTTTCTTT.

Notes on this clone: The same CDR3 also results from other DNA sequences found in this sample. Here the CDR3 DNA reads TGTGCCAGCAGCCTTGGGACAGTGGGAAACACCATATATTTT. Translation gives CASSLGTVGNTIYF. J is TRBJ1-3 and V is TRBV7-2; 7 nucleotides match TRBD1. CDR1 and CDR2 from the germline V gene are SGHTA and FQGNSA. The CDR3 extends over 14 amino acids. V shed 5 bases and J 4 bases; nucleotides not matched to a gene: 5.

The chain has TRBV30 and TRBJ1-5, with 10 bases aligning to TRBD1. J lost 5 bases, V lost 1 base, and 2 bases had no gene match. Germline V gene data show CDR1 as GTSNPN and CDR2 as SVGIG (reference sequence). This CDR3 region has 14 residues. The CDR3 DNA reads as TGTGCCTGGAGTGGAGGGACAGGGGATCAGCCCCAGCATTTT. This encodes CAWSGGTGDQPQHF. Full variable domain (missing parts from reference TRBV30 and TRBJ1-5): SQTIHQWPATLVQPVGSPLSLECTVEGTSNPNLYWYRQAAGRGLQLLFYSVGIGQISSEVPQNLSASRPQDRQFILSSKKLLLSDSGFYLCAWSGGTGDQPQHFGDGTRLSIL.

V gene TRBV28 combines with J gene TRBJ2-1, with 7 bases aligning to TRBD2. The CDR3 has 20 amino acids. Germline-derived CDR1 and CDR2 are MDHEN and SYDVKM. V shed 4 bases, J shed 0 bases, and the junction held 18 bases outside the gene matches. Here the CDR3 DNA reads TGTGCCAGCAGTTATAGTCTAGGGCTAGCGGAGATCAGCTCCTACAATGAGCAGTTCTTC. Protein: CASSYSLGLAEISSYNEQFF.

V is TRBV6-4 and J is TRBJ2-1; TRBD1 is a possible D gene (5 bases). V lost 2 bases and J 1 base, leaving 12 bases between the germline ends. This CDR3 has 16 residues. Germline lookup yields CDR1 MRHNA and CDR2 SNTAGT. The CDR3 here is CASSDRGGASYNEQFF. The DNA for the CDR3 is TGTGCCAGCAGTGACAGGGGTGGTGCATCCTACAATGAGCAGTTCTTC.

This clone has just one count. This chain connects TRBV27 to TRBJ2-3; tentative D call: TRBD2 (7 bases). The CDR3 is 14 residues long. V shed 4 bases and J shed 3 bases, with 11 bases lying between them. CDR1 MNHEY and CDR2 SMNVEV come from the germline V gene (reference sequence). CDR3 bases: TGTGCCAGCAGTTCAGGGAGGGGGACAGATACGCAGTATTTT. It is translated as CASSSGRGTDTQYF.

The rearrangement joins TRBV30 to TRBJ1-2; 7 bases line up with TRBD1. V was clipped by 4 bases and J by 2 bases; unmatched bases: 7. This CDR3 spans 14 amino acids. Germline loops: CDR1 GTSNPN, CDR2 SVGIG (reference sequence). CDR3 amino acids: CAWIQGTVNYGYTF. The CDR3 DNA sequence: TGTGCCTGGATTCAGGGGACAGTAAACTATGGCTACACCTTC.

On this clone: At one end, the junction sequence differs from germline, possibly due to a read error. DNA for the CDR3: TGTGCTAGCAGCTTAGCGCGTGACGGGAGGGCCGGGGAGCTGTTTTTT. The encoded protein is CASSLARDGRAGELFF. The chain has TRBV7-7 and TRBJ2-2; 8 positions match TRBD2. The CDR3 is made up of 16 amino acids. Germline V gene data show CDR1 as SSHAT and CDR2 as FNYEAQ (reference sequence).

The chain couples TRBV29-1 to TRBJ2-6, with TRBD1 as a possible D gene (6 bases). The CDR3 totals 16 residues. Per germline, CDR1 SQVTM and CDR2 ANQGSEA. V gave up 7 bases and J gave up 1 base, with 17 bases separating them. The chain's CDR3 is CSAVGAIGSGANVLTF. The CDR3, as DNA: TGCAGCGCGGTGGGGGCCATAGGATCTGGGGCCAACGTCCTGACTTTC. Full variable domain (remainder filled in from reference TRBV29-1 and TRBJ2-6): SAVISQKPSRDICQRGTSLTIQCQVDSQVTMMFWYRQQPGQSLTLIATANQGSEATYESGFVIDKFPISRPNLTFSTLTVSNMSPEDSSIYLCSAVGAIGSGANVLTFGAGSRLTVL.

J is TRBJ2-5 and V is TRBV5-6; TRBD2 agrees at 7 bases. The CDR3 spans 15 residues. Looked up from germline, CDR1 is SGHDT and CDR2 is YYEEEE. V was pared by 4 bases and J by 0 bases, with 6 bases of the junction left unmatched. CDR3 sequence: CASSLLTSDQETQYF. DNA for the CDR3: TGTGCCAGCAGCCTCCTTACTAGCGACCAAGAGACCCAGTACTTC.

CDR3 coding DNA: TGTGCCAGCAGCCAGACTAGCGGGAGAGCAGATACGCAGTATTTT. It specifies CASSQTSGRADTQYF. The chain uses TRBV7-8 and TRBJ2-3; 12 positions match TRBD2. With 5 bases clipped from V and 4 bases from J, the junction kept 4 bases outside the gene matches. CDR1 is SGHVS and CDR2 is FQNEAQ in the germline V gene. This CDR3 region has 15 residues.

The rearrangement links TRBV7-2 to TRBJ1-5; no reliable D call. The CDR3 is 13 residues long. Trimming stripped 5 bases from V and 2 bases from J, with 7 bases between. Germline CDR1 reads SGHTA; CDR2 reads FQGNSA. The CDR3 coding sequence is TGTGCCAGCAGCCACGGAGGCAATCAGCCCCAGCATTTT. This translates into CASSHGGNQPQHF.

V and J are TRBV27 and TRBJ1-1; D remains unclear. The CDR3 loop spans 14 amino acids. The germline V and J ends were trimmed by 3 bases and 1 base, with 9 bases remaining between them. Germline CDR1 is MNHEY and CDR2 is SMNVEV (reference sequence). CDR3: CASSFLPGNTEAFF. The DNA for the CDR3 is TGTGCCAGCAGTTTTCTCCCGGGGAACACTGAAGCTTTCTTT.

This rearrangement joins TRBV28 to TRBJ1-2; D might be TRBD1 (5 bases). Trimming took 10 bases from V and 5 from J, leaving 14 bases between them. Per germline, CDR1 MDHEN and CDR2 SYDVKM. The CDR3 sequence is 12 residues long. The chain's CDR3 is CAINSRGYGYTF. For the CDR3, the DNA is TGTGCCATCAACTCACGGGGGTATGGCTACACCTTC.

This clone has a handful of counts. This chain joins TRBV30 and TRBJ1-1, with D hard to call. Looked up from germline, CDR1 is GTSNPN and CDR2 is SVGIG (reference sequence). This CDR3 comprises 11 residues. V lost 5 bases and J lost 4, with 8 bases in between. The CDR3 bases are TGTGCCTGGGGTCCCGGCACTGAAGCTTTCTTT. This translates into CAWGPGTEAFF. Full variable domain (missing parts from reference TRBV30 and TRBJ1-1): SQTIHQWPATLVQPVGSPLSLECTVEGTSNPNLYWYRQAAGRGLQLLFYSVGIGQISSEVPQNLSASRPQDRQFILSSKKLLLSDSGFYLCAWGPGTEAFFGQGTRLTVV.

CDR3 amino acids: CASSDRDRLTDTQYF. The CDR3 DNA is TGTGCCAGCAGCGACAGAGACAGGCTCACAGATACGCAGTATTTT. The rearrangement links TRBV7-2 to TRBJ2-3; D is perhaps TRBD1 (6 bases). The CDR3 is 15 amino acids. CDR1 and CDR2 from the germline V gene are SGHTA and FQGNSA. V lost 5 bases and J 2 bases, leaving 14 bases between the germline ends. Full variable domain (missing parts from reference TRBV7-2 and TRBJ2-3): GAGVSQSPSNKVTEKGKDVELRCDPISGHTALYWYRQSLGQGLEFLIYFQGNSAPDKSGLPSDRFSAERTGGSVSTLTIQRTQQEDSAVYLCASSDRDRLTDTQYFGPGTRLTVL.

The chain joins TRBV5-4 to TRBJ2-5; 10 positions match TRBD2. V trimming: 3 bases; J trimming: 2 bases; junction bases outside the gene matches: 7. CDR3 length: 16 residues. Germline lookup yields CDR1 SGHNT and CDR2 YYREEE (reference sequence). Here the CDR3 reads CASSSELAGRQETQYF. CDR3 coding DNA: TGTGCCAGCAGCTCGGAACTAGCGGGGAGACAAGAGACCCAGTACTTC. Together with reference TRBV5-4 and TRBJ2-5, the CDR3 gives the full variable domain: ETGVTQSPTHLIKTRGQQVTLRCSSQSGHNTVSWYQQALGQGPQFIFQYYREEENGRGNFPPRFSGLQFPNYSSELNVNALELDDSALYLCASSSELAGRQETQYFGPGTRLLVL.

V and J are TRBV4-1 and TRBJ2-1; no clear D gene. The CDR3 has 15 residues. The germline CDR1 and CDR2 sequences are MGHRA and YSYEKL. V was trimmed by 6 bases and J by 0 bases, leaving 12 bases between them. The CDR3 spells CASSSAVSSYNEQFF. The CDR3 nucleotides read TGCGCCAGCAGTTCTGCGGTGAGCTCCTACAATGAGCAGTTCTTC.

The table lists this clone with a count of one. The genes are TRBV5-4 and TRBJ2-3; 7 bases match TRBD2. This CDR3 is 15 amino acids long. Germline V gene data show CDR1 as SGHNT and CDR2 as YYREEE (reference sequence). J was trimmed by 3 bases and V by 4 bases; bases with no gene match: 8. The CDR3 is CASSGSGRETDTQYF. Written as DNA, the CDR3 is TGTGCCAGCAGCGGGTCGGGGCGGGAGACAGATACGCAGTATTTT.

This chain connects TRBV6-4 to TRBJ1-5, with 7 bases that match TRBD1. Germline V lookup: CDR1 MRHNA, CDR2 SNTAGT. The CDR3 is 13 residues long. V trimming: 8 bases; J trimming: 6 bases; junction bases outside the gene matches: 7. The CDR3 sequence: CASGTGEAQPQHF. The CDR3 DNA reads TGTGCCAGCGGCACAGGGGAAGCTCAGCCCCAGCATTTT.

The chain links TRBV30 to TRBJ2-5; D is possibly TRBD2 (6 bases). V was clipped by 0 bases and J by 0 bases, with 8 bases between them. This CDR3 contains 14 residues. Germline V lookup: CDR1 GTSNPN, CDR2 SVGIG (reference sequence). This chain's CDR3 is CAWSVLANQETQYF. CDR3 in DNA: TGTGCCTGGAGTGTGCTAGCGAACCAAGAGACCCAGTACTTC.

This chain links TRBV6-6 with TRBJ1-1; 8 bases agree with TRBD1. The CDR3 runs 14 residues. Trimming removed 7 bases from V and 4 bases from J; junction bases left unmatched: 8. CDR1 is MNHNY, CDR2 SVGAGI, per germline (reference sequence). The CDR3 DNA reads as TGTGCCAGCACCGACAGGGGAGGGACCACTGAAGCTTTCTTT. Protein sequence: CASTDRGGTTEAFF.

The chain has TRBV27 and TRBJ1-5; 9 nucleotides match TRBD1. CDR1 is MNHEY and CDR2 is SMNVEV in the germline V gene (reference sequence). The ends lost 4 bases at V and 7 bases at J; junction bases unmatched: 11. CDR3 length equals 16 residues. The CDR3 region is CASSSGTGMFGQPQHF. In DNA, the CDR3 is TGTGCCAGCAGTTCCGGGACAGGGATGTTCGGCCAGCCCCAGCATTTT.

CDR3 DNA sequence: TGTGCCAGCAGTTACGGGAGGGAAACTGATGGCTACACCTTC. Translating it yields CASSYGRETDGYTF. The chain couples TRBV6-5 to TRBJ1-2, with D uncertain. CDR1 is MNHEY and CDR2 is SVGAGI in the germline V gene. CDR3 length equals 14 residues. The V end lost 2 bases, the J end lost 6 bases, and 13 bases lay between the germline ends.

The CDR3 DNA reads as TGTGCCAGCAGACTGCGAGAGACCCAGTACTTC. It yields the protein CASRLRETQYF. This chain links TRBV6-5 with TRBJ2-5; D uncertain. This CDR3 spans 11 amino acids. The V gene's germline CDR1 is MNHEY and CDR2 SVGAGI. V lost 6 bases and J lost 4, with 6 bases in between.